What follows is one TCR beta chain and its context. Its specificity is unknown. This specimen belongs to a study of T cell responses to AZD1222 COVID-19 vaccine. The method was immunoSEQ multiplex PCR; TCRdb's version includes in-frame clones alone and lacks a portion of them. The sample records tens of thousands of clones, around 80% being singletons. Study results and caveats: Only a handful of AZD1222 recipients, several in all, had baseline seropositivity. In the spike-specific TCR repertoire, nearly half reportedly target unmutated variant regions.

The receptor was isolated from an adult in good health. This material consisted of peripheral blood, taken on day 0 of AZD1222 vaccination.

The CDR3: CASSVRGKEQFF. The CDR3 DNA is TGTGCCAGCAGCGTTCGGGGGAAAGAGCAGTTCTTC. The chain links TRBV9 to TRBJ2-1; tentative D call: TRBD2 (6 bases). Trimming took 2 bases from V and 10 from J, leaving 10 bases between them. CDR1 SGDLS and CDR2 YYNGEE come from the germline V gene. The CDR3 covers 12 residues.